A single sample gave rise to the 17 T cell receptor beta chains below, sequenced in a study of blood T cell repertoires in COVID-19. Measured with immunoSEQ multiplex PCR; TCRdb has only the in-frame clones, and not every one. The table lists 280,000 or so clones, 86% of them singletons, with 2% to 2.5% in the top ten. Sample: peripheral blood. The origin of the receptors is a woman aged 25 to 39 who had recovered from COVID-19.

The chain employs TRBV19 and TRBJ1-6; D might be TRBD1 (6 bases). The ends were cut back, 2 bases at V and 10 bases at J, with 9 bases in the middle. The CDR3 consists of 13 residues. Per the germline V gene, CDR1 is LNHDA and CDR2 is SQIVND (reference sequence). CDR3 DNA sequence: TGTGCCAGTAGTATAATAGGGGGATCACCCCTCCACTTT. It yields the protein CASSIIGGSPLHF. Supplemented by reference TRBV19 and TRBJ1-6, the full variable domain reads DGGITQSPKYLFRKEGQNVTLSCEQNLNHDAMYWYRQDPGQGLRLIYYSQIVNDFQKGDIAEGYSVSREKKESFPLTVTSAQKNPTAFYLCASSIIGGSPLHFGNGTRLTVT.

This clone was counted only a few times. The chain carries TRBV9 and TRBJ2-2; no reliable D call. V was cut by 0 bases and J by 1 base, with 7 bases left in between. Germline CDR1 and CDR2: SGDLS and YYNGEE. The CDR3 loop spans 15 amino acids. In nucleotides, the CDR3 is TGTGCCAGCAGCGTAGCTCGCAGGAACACCGGGGAGCTGTTTTTT. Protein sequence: CASSVARRNTGELFF.

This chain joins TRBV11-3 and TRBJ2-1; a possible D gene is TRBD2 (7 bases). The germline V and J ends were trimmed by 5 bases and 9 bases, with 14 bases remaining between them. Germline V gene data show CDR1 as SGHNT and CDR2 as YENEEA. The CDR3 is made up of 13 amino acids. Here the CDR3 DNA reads TGTGCCAGCAGCCGTCGGGGGGCCGTTGAGCAGTTCTTC. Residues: CASSRRGAVEQFF. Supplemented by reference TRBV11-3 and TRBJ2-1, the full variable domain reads EAGVVQSPRYKIIEKKQPVAFWCNPISGHNTLYWYLQNLGQGPELLIRYENEEAVDDSQLPKDRFSAERLKGVDSTLKIQPAELGDSAVYLCASSRRGAVEQFFGPGTRLTVL.

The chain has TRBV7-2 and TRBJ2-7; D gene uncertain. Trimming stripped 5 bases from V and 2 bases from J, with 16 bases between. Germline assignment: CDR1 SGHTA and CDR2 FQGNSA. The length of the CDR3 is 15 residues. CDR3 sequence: CASSPGGGGTYEQYF. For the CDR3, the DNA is TGTGCCAGCAGCCCCGGCGGTGGCGGAACCTACGAGCAGTACTTC.

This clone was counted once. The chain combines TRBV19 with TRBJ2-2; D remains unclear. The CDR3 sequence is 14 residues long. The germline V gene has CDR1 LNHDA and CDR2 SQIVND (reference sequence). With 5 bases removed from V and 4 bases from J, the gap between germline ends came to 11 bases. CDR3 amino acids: CASSLERVTGELFF. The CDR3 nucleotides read TGTGCCAGTAGTTTGGAGCGAGTCACCGGGGAGCTGTTTTTT.

The CDR3 protein is CSVGLASGNTIYF. CDR3 sequence (DNA): TGCAGCGTTGGATTGGCCTCTGGAAACACCATATATTTT. This rearrangement joins TRBV29-1 to TRBJ1-3, with D hard to call. The CDR3 is made up of 13 amino acids. V was trimmed by 4 bases and J by 0 bases, leaving 7 bases between them. CDR1 and CDR2 from the germline V gene are SQVTM and ANQGSEA.

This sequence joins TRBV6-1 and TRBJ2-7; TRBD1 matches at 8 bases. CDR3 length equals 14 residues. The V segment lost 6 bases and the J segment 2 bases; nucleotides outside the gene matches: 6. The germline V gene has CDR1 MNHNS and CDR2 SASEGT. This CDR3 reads CASSRGTGAYEQYF. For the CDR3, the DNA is TGTGCCAGCAGCCGAGGGACAGGAGCCTACGAGCAGTACTTC.

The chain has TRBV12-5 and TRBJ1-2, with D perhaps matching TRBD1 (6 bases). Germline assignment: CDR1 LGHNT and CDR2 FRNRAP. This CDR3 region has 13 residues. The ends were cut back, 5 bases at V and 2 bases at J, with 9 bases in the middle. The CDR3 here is CASGLGANYGYTF. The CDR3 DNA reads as TGTGCTAGTGGTCTGGGGGCCAACTATGGCTACACCTTC.

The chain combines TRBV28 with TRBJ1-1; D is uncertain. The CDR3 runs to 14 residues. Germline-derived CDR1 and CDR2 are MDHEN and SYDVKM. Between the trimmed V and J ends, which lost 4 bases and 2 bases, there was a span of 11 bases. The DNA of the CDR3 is TGTGCCAGCAGTTCGGAGGTGGGCAACACTGAAGCTTTCTTT. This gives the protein CASSSEVGNTEAFF.

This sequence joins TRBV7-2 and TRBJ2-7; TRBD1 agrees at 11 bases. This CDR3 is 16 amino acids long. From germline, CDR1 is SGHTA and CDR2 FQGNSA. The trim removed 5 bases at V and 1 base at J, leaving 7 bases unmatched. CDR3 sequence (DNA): TGTGCCAGCAGCCTCGGGACAGGGGGGCCTTCCTACGAGCAGTACTTC. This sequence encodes CASSLGTGGPSYEQYF.

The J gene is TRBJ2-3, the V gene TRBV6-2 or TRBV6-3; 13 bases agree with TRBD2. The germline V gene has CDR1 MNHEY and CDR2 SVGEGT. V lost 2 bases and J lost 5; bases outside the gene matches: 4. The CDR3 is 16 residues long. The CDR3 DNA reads TGTGCCAGCAGTTACACGGGACTAGCGGGAAGAGATACGCAGTATTTT. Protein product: CASSYTGLAGRDTQYF.

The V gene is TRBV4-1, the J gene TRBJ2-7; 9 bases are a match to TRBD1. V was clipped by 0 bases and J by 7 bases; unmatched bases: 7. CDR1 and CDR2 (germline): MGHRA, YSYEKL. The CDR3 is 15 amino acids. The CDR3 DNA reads TGCGCCAGCAGCCAAGAGTCCGGGACAGGGTTTGAGCAGTACTTC. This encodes CASSQESGTGFEQYF.

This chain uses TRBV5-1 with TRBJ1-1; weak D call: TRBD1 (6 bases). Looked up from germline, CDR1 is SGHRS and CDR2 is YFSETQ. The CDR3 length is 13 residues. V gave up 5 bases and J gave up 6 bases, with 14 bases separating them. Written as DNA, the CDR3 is TGCGCCAGCAGAACAGGGTATAGCCCTGAAGCTTTCTTT. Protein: CASRTGYSPEAFF.

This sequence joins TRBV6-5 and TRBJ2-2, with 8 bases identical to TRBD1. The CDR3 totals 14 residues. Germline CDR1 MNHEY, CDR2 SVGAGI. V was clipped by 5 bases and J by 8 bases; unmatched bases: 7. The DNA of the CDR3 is TGTGCCAGCAGTAAACTTACAGGGGGAGGGGAGCTGTTTTTT. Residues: CASSKLTGGGELFF.

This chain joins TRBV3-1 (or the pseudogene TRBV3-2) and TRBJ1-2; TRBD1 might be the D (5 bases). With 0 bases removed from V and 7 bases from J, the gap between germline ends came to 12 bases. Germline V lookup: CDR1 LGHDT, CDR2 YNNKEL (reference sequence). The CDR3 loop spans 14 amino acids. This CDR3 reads CASSQDVRGRGYTF. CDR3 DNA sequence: TGTGCCAGCAGCCAAGATGTTAGGGGTCGTGGCTACACCTTC.

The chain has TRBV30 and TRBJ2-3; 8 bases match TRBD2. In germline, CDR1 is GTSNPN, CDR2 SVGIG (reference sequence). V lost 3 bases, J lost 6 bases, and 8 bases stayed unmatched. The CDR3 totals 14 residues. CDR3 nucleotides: TGTGCCTGGAGCACGGGGGGGGCCAGGGATACGCAGTATTTT. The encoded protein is CAWSTGGARDTQYF.

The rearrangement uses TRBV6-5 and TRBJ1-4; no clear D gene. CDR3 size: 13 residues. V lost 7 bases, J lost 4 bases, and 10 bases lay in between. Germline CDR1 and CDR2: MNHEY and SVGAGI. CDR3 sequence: CASMRQSNEKLFF. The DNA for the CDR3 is TGTGCCAGCATGAGGCAGAGTAATGAAAAACTGTTTTTT.